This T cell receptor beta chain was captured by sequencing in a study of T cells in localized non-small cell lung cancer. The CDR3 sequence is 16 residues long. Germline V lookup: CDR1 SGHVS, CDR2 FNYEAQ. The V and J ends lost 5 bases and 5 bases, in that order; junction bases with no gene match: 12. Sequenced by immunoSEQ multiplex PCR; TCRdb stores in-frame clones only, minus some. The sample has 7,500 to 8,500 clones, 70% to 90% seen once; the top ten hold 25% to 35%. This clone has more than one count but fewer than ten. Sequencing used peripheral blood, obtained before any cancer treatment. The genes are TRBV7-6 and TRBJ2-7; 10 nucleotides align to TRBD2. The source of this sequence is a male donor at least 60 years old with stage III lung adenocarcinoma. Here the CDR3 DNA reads TGTGCCAGCAGCGGAGCGGGAGGGCCTGATTTTAACGAGCAGTACTTC. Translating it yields CASSGAGGPDFNEQYF.